This T cell receptor beta chain originates from a study of neurological immune-mediated disorders. Unsorted libraries were generated from 2 million PBMCs held at -80 degrees C. The study, taken as a whole, reports: None of the CDR3 amino acid sequences in expanded clones turned up in more than one subject, which points to private repertoires in all groups.

The cDNA was synthesized by 5'RACE incorporating 10-nucleotide random UMIs. TCRdb itself ran the 5' RACE reads through MiXCR, one entry per CDR3 protein. There are 57,000 or so distinct CDR3 sequences in the sample; over 9.5% occur only once, and 1.5% to 2% lies in the top ten. V was trimmed by 4 bases and J by 5 bases, leaving 6 bases between them. This CDR3 has 11 residues. Germline CDR1 SGHRS, CDR2 YFSETQ. This clonotype was seen at least ten times. Its antigen remains unknown. Sequencing input: PBMCs. The origin of this receptor is a man aged 55-75 years in good health. The rearrangement links TRBV5-1 to TRBJ1-2; D remains unclear. Here the CDR3 reads CASSASYGYTF. The CDR3 coding sequence is TGCGCCAGCAGCGCCTCTTATGGCTACACCTTC. Filled out from reference TRBV5-1 and TRBJ1-2, the complete variable domain reads KAGVTQTPRYLIKTRGQQVTLSCSPISGHRSVSWYQQTPGQGLQFLFEYFSETQRNKGNFPGRFSGRQFSNSRSEMNVSTLELGDSALYLCASSASYGYTFGSGTRLTVV.